The T cell receptor (beta chain) under discussion was sequenced for a study of T cells expressing NK-cell markers. Germline CDR1 DFQATT, CDR2 SNEGSKA (reference sequence). The CDR3 loop spans 15 amino acids. TCRdb re-called the 5' RACE reads and shows each CDR3 protein once, DNA omitted. This repertoire includes approximately 550,000 distinct CDR3 sequences. This chain links TRBV20-1 with TRBJ2-2; TCRdb designates TRBD1, a call that cannot be tested without DNA. The sequence derives from a man younger than 35 in good health. The sample taken for sequencing was blood T cells: a sorted CD56 or NKG2C T cell subset, CD4+ or CD8+ T cells, or bulk PBMC T cells (not recorded which). CDR3 region: CSAGKAGRNTGELFF.